These T cell receptor beta chains were read from a single sample in a study of cytomegalovirus exposure and HLA in healthy donors. Some clones are missing from TCRdb's copy, which holds only in-frame ones; the method was immunoSEQ multiplex PCR. The data contain fewer than 60,000 clones, 94% of them singletons. Sequencing used PBMCs. The receptor set was obtained from a woman under 30 in good health and CMV-seropositive. The CDR3 runs from the conserved cysteine through the conserved F or W. The D gene is left open where the match is weak. Clone sizes are given selectively: once, few, many, or a class where the clone is expanded.

>TRBJ2-3|.|14|.|TRBV19
TGTGCCAGTAGTGCCACAGGAGTCCCAGATACGCAGTATTTT
CASSATGVPDTQYF
>TRBJ2-7|.|14|.|TRBV10-1
TGTGCCAGCAGCGGGGACAGAGCCTCCTACGAGCAGTACTTC
CASSGDRASYEQYF
>TRBJ2-2|.|17|TRBD2|TRBV19
TGTGCCAGTAGTACCGGACTAGCGGGAGCCGGCACCGGGGAGCTGTTTTTT
CASSTGLAGAGTGELFF
>TRBJ2-5|.|16|TRBD2|TRBV4-2
TGTGCCAGCAGCCCGACAGGAAGCGGGAGAGAGGAGACCCAGTACTTC
CASSPTGSGREETQYF
>TRBJ2-4|.|16|TRBD1|TRBV2
TGTGCCAGCAGTCCTATGACAGGGGGATCCAAAAACATTCAGTACTTC
CASSPMTGGSKNIQYF
>TRBJ2-3|.|14|.|TRBV19
TGTGCCAGTAGTCATAGCGGAAGCACAGATACGCAGTATTTT
CASSHSGSTDTQYF
>TRBJ1-3|.|14|TRBD1|TRBV6-6
TGTGCCAGCAGTACGACAGGGTTCGGAAACACCATATATTTT
CASSTTGFGNTIYF
>TRBJ1-3|.|14|TRBD1|TRBV11-3
TGTGCCAGCAGGCCGACAGGGTCTGGAAACACCATATATTTT
CASRPTGSGNTIYF
>TRBJ1-2|.|14|TRBD1|TRBV28
TGTGCCAGCAGTTCCCAGACAGGGAGGTATGGCTACACCTTC
CASSSQTGRYGYTF
>TRBJ2-5|.|16|.|TRBV5-4
TGTGCCAGCAGCTTGGGCGGCAGGGGGCGGGAGGAGACCCAGTACTTC
CASSLGGRGREETQYF
>TRBJ1-1|.|13|TRBD1|TRBV11-3
TGTGCCAGCAGCCCCACAGGGGGCACTGAAGCTTTCTTT
CASSPTGGTEAFF
>TRBJ2-3|.|13|.|TRBV18
TGTGCCAGCTCACCAGACCAGGCAGATACGCAGTATTTT
CASSPDQADTQYF
>TRBJ1-3|.|17|.|TRBV9
TGTGCCAGCAGCGCTACTTGGACACCGAGCTCTGGAAACACCATATATTTT
CASSATWTPSSGNTIYF
>TRBJ2-1|once|16|TRBD2|TRBV6-6
TGTGCCAGCAGTCGGACTAGCGGGACAGGCCGACATGAGCAGTTCTTC
CASSRTSGTGRHEQFF
>TRBJ1-5|.|17|.|TRBV19
TGTGCCAGTAGTCCCCCGGTGGGGGGGCGAGTGGATCAGCCCCAGCATTTT
CASSPPVGGRVDQPQHF
>TRBJ2-7|.|16|.|TRBV9
TGTGCCAGCAGCGTAGGGGGTGGGGAGGTTTCCTACGAGCAGTACTTC
CASSVGGGEVSYEQYF
>TRBJ2-1|.|14|.|TRBV21-1
TGTGCCAGCAGCCCCTCAACGGGGAAAAATGAGCAGTTCTTC
CASSPSTGKNEQFF
>TRBJ1-1|.|14|.|TRBV5-1
TGCGCCAGCAGCTTGGGAGGGCCGAACACTGAAGCTTTCTTT
CASSLGGPNTEAFF
>TRBJ2-7|.|13|.|TRBV6-1
TGTGCCAGCAGTGTTAGACAGAGCTACGAGCAGTACTTC
CASSVRQSYEQYF
>TRBJ2-7|.|13|TRBD2|TRBV19
TGTGCCAGCTCTAGCGGGACGGTAAACGAGCAGTACTTC
CASSSGTVNEQYF
>TRBJ2-7|.|14|.|TRBV6-5
TGTGCCGTAGCGGACTTCGCCAGCTCCTACGAGCAGTACTTC
CAVADFASSYEQYF
>TRBJ2-2|.|16|TRBD1|TRBV27
TGTGCCAGCAGTCCCCCGGGACAGCTTAACACCGGGGAGCTGTTTTTT
CASSPPGQLNTGELFF
>TRBJ2-7|once|14|TRBD1|TRBV6-1
TGTGCCAGCAGTCCCGGACAGGGTTCTGACGAGCAGTACTTC
CASSPGQGSDEQYF
>TRBJ2-1|.|16|TRBD2|TRBV7-9
TGTGCCAGCAGCTTAACACTAGCGGGCCTATACAATGAGCAGTTCTTC
CASSLTLAGLYNEQFF
>TRBJ2-3|.|11|.|TRBV27
TGTGCCAGCAGACACACAGATACGCAGTATTTT
CASRHTDTQYF
>TRBJ2-7|.|16|TRBD2|TRBV11-2
TGTGCCAGCAGCCTAATCCATCTAGCGGGATCATACGAGCAGTACTTC
CASSLIHLAGSYEQYF
>TRBJ1-1|.|13|TRBD1|TRBV14
TGTGCCAGCAGGGTCGCAGGGGGCTCTAAAGCTTTCTTT
CASRVAGGSKAFF
>TRBJ2-1|.|19|TRBD2|TRBV7-9
TGTGCCAGCAGCTTAGGCCGCCTGACTAGCGGGCTAGCCTACAATGAGCAGTTCTTC
CASSLGRLTSGLAYNEQFF
>TRBJ1-4|.|16|.|TRBV4-3
TGCGCCAGCAGCCACCTTCGACAGGCAACTAATGAAAAACTGTTTTTT
CASSHLRQATNEKLFF
>TRBJ1-1|.|15|.|TRBV5-4
TGTGCCAGCAGCGTACGAGGGAGTTCGGACACTGAAGCTTTCTTT
CASSVRGSSDTEAFF
>TRBJ2-7|.|15|.|TRBV29-1
TGCAGCGTTGAATTCTGGGACACAAGCACCTACGAGCAGTACTTC
CSVEFWDTSTYEQYF
>TRBJ1-5|.|15|.|TRBV2
TGTGCCAGCAGTGAGGACAGTCAACGTTGGCAGCCCCAGCATTTT
CASSEDSQRWQPQHF
>TRBJ1-1|.|16|TRBD1|TRBV18
TGTGCCAGCTCCGATCTATTGACAGGGTTAGGGACTGAAGCTTTCTTT
CASSDLLTGLGTEAFF
>TRBJ2-1|.|14|.|TRBV4-2
TGTGCCAGCAGCCTAGGGGGAGAGGGCAATGAGCAGTTCTTC
CASSLGGEGNEQFF
>TRBJ1-3|.|14|.|TRBV7-7
TGTGCTAGCAGCGCGGGCACCTCTGGAAACACCATATATTTT
CASSAGTSGNTIYF
>TRBJ1-2|.|13|.|TRBV5-4
TGTGCCAGCAGCTTGGCCGGGAGCAGGGGCTACACCTTC
CASSLAGSRGYTF
>TRBJ2-3|.|17|TRBD2|TRBV18
TGTGCCAGCTCACCTCCTAGCGGGAGGAGTAGCACAGATACGCAGTATTTT
CASSPPSGRSSTDTQYF
>TRBJ2-7|.|15|.|TRBV5-6
TGTGCCAGCAGCTTGCCCCCCAGGGGGGCTTACGAGCAGTACTTC
CASSLPPRGAYEQYF
>TRBJ2-1|once|15|.|TRBV9
TGTGCCAGCAGCGTATCGGGTGGCGGGGTCCATGAGCAGTTCTTC
CASSVSGGGVHEQFF
>TRBJ2-7|.|15|.|TRBV9
TGTGCCAGCAGCGTAGATCCCCGGACAGCCCACGAGCAGTACTTC
CASSVDPRTAHEQYF
>TRBJ2-7|once|14|TRBD1|TRBV18
TGTGCCAGCTCGTCCGGGACAGGGGACTCCGAGCAGTACTTC
CASSSGTGDSEQYF
>TRBJ2-5|.|13|TRBD2|TRBV6-5
TGTGCCAGCAGTTACCGGGAGGGCGAGACCCAGTACTTC
CASSYREGETQYF
>TRBJ1-1|.|15|TRBD1|TRBV7-8
TGTGCCAGCAGCCGTCCTGGGACAGCGAACACTGAAGCTTTCTTT
CASSRPGTANTEAFF
>TRBJ2-7|.|15|.|TRBV28
TGTGCCAGCAGTTCGAAAGCGGGTAGCTCCTACGAGCAGTACTTC
CASSSKAGSSYEQYF
>TRBJ1-1|.|14|.|TRBV2
TGTGCCAGCAGCGGGGAGGGCTGGTCCACTGAAGCTTTCTTT
CASSGEGWSTEAFF
>TRBJ2-3|.|15|TRBD2|TRBV29-1
TGCAGCGCCCTAATCACGACTAGCGGGAGGGATACGCAGTATTTT
CSALITTSGRDTQYF
>TRBJ1-2|.|15|.|TRBV7-2
TGTGCCAGCAGCTTAGGAGGTAGGGAGCTCGGTGGCTACACCTTC
CASSLGGRELGGYTF
>TRBJ2-1|.|17|TRBD2|TRBV4-2
TGTGCCAGCAGCCAAGATTACCGGACTAGCGGGAAAAATGAGCAGTTCTTC
CASSQDYRTSGKNEQFF
>TRBJ2-1|.|15|.|TRBV11-3
TGTGCCAGCAGCTTAGCCATGAGCCGCCACAATGAGCAGTTCTTC
CASSLAMSRHNEQFF
>TRBJ2-7|.|12|TRBD1|TRBV18
TGTGCCAGCTCATCAGACAGGGACGAGCAGTACTTC
CASSSDRDEQYF
>TRBJ2-3|.|16|TRBD1|TRBV14
TGTGCCAGCAGCCCCCCCGGGACAGGGGGCACAGATACGCAGTATTTT
CASSPPGTGGTDTQYF
>TRBJ2-2|.|19|.|TRBV7-9
TGTGCCAGCAGCTTAGGCTGGGTGGGACAAGCTTCCTTCGGAGGGGAGCTGTTTTTT
CASSLGWVGQASFGGELFF
>TRBJ2-1|.|13|TRBD2|TRBV15
TGTGCCACGGCACAGCGGGAGTGGGATGAGCAGTTCTTC
CATAQREWDEQFF
>TRBJ2-3|.|18|TRBD1|TRBV5-4
TGTGCCAGCAGGATTCGACAGGGGGAAGCGGAGAGCACAGATACGCAGTATTTT
CASRIRQGEAESTDTQYF
>TRBJ1-1|few|17|.|TRBV5-1
TGCGCCAGCAGCCCTCACGTCCCCGGATGGACAGTTTTCCGGGCTTTCTTT
CASSPHVPGWTVFRAFF